This T cell receptor beta chain was profiled in a study of beta chain features in type 1 diabetes. A note on this clone: Its target is unknown.

cDNA synthesis used the whole RNA isolate, giving expressed TCRB sequences. The method was immunoSEQ multiplex PCR; TCRdb's version includes in-frame clones alone and lacks a portion of them. The sample includes hundreds of thousands of clones, about an eighth seen only once; the top ten take around 0.04%. The CDR3 runs to 15 residues. With V trimmed by 5 bases and J by 8 bases, 6 bases remained unmatched. CDR1 and CDR2 from the germline V gene are MDHEN and SYDVKM. General study results and limits: TCRB CDR3 length was moderately but significantly reduced in all four CD4+ subsets of Type 1 diabetes patients.

V usage is TRBV28 and J usage is TRBJ2-3; 14 bases are a match to TRBD2. This receptor was taken from a man younger than 30 with type 1 diabetes. Specimen: naive CD4+ T cells from blood. CDR3 DNA: TGTGCCAGCAGTCCGGGACTAGCGGGAGCGGCTACGCAGTATTTT. Protein product: CASSPGLAGAATQYF.